The 14 T cell receptor beta chains reported below all come from one sample, sequenced in a study of T cells in Graves' hyperthyroidism and ophthalmopathy. There were TCR beta CDR3 regions amplified from RNA transcripts. Using the HTBI primer set, a first-round RT-PCR was run on the TCR CDR3. MiXCR was run by TCRdb on the multiplex PCR reads, yielding one entry per CDR3 protein. The sample includes about 720,000 distinct CDR3 sequences, less than 20% seen only once; the top ten take 8.4%. Sequenced: blood. The receptor set was obtained from a man younger than 35 with Graves' hyperthyroidism.

The rearrangement links TRBV20-1 to TRBJ2-7, with D hard to call. Germline CDR1 reads DFQATT; CDR2 reads SNEGSKA (reference sequence). CDR3 size: 13 residues. V lost 0 bases, J lost 3 bases, and 9 bases lay in between. The CDR3 bases are TGCAGTGCTAGAGATTTAAGGCACTACGAGCAGTACTTC. It is translated as CSARDLRHYEQYF.

This clonotype showed up just a few times. This sequence joins TRBV28 and TRBJ2-7; 8 bases align to TRBD1. The CDR3 spans 16 residues. J lost 1 base, V lost 10 bases, and 15 bases had no gene match. Germline CDR1 and CDR2: MDHEN and SYDVKM. Here the CDR3 reads CATRIGAGGSSYEQYF. In DNA form, the CDR3 reads TGTGCCACCCGTATAGGAGCAGGGGGCTCGTCCTACGAGCAGTACTTC. The entire variable domain, with the rest obtained from reference TRBV28 and TRBJ2-7, is as follows: DVKVTQSSRYLVKRTGEKVFLECVQDMDHENMFWYRQDPGLGLRLIYFSYDVKMKEKGDIPEGYSVSREKKERFSLILESASTNQTSMYLCATRIGAGGSSYEQYFGPGTRLTVT.

The chain combines TRBV20-1 with TRBJ2-1; 9 nucleotides line up with TRBD1. The CDR3 is made up of 12 amino acids. Germline trimming cut 7 bases from V and 6 bases from J; bases unmatched to any gene: 4. Per the germline V gene, CDR1 is DFQATT and CDR2 is SNEGSKA (reference sequence). CDR3 residues: CSGDREGNEQFF. Here the CDR3 DNA reads TGCAGTGGGGACAGGGAAGGCAATGAGCAGTTCTTC.

This clonotype was found many times. The rearrangement uses TRBV12-3 or TRBV12-4 and TRBJ2-1; 8 positions match TRBD2. The J segment lost 6 bases and the V segment lost 5 bases, leaving 12 bases of the junction unmatched. CDR3 length equals 16 residues. The CDR3, as DNA: TGTGCCAGCAGTCCCTCCGGGACTAGGAGGCTCAATGAGCAGTTCTTC. Translated: CASSPSGTRRLNEQFF.

The chain uses TRBV6-2 or TRBV6-3 and TRBJ2-3; tentatively, D is TRBD2 (5 bases). Trimming stripped 4 bases from V and 5 bases from J, with 16 bases between. The CDR3 covers 15 residues. CDR1 is MNHEY and CDR2 is SVGEGT in the germline V gene. The CDR3 region is CASSSARVFGDTQYF. In DNA form, the CDR3 reads TGTGCCAGCAGTTCCGCGCGGGTATTCGGAGATACGCAGTATTTT.

This clonotype has just a few counts. V gene TRBV5-5 combines with J gene TRBJ1-2; no reliable D call. Germline V gene lookup returns CDR1 SGHKS and CDR2 YYEKEE (reference sequence). V lost 0 bases to trimming and J lost 8 bases, with 14 bases between them. This CDR3 has 14 amino acids. This chain's CDR3 is CASSLAGELRGYTF. The CDR3 DNA reads TGTGCCAGCAGCTTGGCCGGGGAGCTCCGGGGCTACACCTTC.

This clonotype was detected ten times or more. The V gene is TRBV2, the J gene TRBJ1-1; no firm D call. This CDR3 is 16 amino acids long. Between the trimmed V and J ends, which lost 4 bases and 0 bases, there was a span of 15 bases. Germline CDR1 SNHLY, CDR2 FYNNEI. In DNA, the CDR3 is TGTGCCAGCAGTGGTGGCAGGAACTACTTGAACACTGAAGCTTTCTTT. Translated, it gives CASSGGRNYLNTEAFF.

In its sample, this clonotype was seen a few times. The chain uses TRBV27 and TRBJ2-1; 7 bases agree with TRBD2. This CDR3 has 15 amino acids. After removal of 4 bases from V and 6 bases from J, the junction contained 9 bases not matched to a gene. Germline V gene data show CDR1 as MNHEY and CDR2 as SMNVEV (reference sequence). The CDR3 protein is CASSSRLAFFNEQFF. CDR3 bases: TGTGCCAGCAGTTCGCGACTAGCTTTCTTCAATGAGCAGTTCTTC.

This clonotype showed up just a few times. CDR3 nucleotide sequence: TGCGCCAGCAGCCCACGACTAGCGGACCGGTACGAGCAGTACTTC. This gives the protein CASSPRLADRYEQYF. J is TRBJ2-7 and V is TRBV4-1, with 9 bases that match TRBD2. The trim removed 4 bases at V and 4 bases at J, leaving 8 bases unmatched. Germline CDR1 MGHRA, CDR2 YSYEKL. This CDR3 has 15 residues.

V and J are TRBV2 and TRBJ2-2, with 15 bases that match TRBD2. The germline CDR1 and CDR2 sequences are SNHLY and FYNNEI. The CDR3 is 17 amino acids. Unmatched junction bases numbered 10, after V lost 7 bases and J lost 7 bases. CDR3 in DNA: TGTGCCAGCACCTCCAGGACTAGCGGGAGGGCCATCGGGGAGCTGTTTTTT. As protein: CASTSRTSGRAIGELFF.

This clonotype was found many times. This chain links TRBV12-5 with TRBJ2-1; D call uncertain. Trimming shortened V by 0 bases and J by 4 bases, and 10 bases separated the two germline ends. CDR3 length: 15 residues. The germline V gene encodes CDR1 LGHNT and CDR2 FRNRAP. The CDR3 is CASGLVNSGYNEQFF. The CDR3 nucleotides are TGTGCTAGTGGTTTGGTAAATTCCGGATACAATGAGCAGTTCTTC.

V gene TRBV7-8 combines with J gene TRBJ1-2, with D perhaps matching TRBD1 (5 bases). Germline V CDR1 and CDR2: SGHVS, FQNEAQ. The V gene lost 1 base and the J gene lost 6 bases, with 12 bases spanning the gap. This CDR3 is 14 amino acids long. CDR3 DNA sequence: TGTGCCAGCAGCTTAGAGAGGCAGGGTCATGGCTACACCTTC. This gives the protein CASSLERQGHGYTF.

This clonotype was recorded at least ten times. The CDR3 reads CASSKTSGGQETQYF. The CDR3 DNA reads TGTGCCAGCTCGAAGACTAGCGGAGGTCAAGAGACCCAGTACTTC. The chain recombines TRBV12-3 or TRBV12-4 with TRBJ2-5, with 9 bases identical to TRBD2. The V and J ends lost 8 bases and 2 bases, in that order; junction bases with no gene match: 9. This CDR3 is built from 15 residues.

This rearrangement joins TRBV18 to TRBJ2-7; D perhaps matches TRBD2 (5 bases). The CDR3 contains 14 residues. Trimming left V 6 bases short and J 2 bases short, with 14 bases between. Germline V gives CDR1 KGHSH, CDR2 LQKENI. For the CDR3, the DNA is TGTGCCAGCTCTCCGGACTTTGACGCCTACGAGCAGTACTTC. Its translation is CASSPDFDAYEQYF.